Listed below are T cell receptor beta chains from one sample, sequenced in a study of CD8+ T cells in alopecia areata. The protocol was immunoSEQ multiplex PCR, while the TCRdb copy is restricted to in-frame clones and leaves out a portion. Among over 150,000 clones, about three fifths were seen once, and the ten largest hold 3% to 4%. Here the sequenced sample was CD4+ T cells sorted from blood, taken at week 4, from a patient treated with tofacitinib. Receptor source: a human donor with alopecia areata. Both conserved end residues are part of each CDR3. D genes are given only for firm matches. Size tells how often a clone was seen (once, few, many) or the class of an expanded clone, and some rows leave it out.

d_call,v_call,j_call,clone_size,cdr3_nt,cdr3_aa
-,TRBV11-2,TRBJ2-2,few,TGTGCCAGCAGCTTAGATCGCACGGGCAACACCGGGGAGCTGTTTTTT,CASSLDRTGNTGELFF
-,TRBV2,TRBJ2-3,few,TGTGCCAGCATCCTGGGGGCGGGCACAGATACGCAGTATTTT,CASILGAGTDTQYF
-,TRBV30,TRBJ2-7,-,TGTGCCTGGAGTTCGTCGGGTTGGCAGCAGTACTTC,CAWSSSGWQQYF
-,TRBV29-1,TRBJ1-1,few,TGCAGCGTTGAAGAAGGCAGGGGACAAGCTTTCTTT,CSVEEGRGQAFF
-,TRBV29-1,TRBJ1-2,-,TGCAGCGCCCCCCCGGCAGTGGGCTCTGGCTACACCTTC,CSAPPAVGSGYTF
-,TRBV28,TRBJ2-2,-,TGTGCCAGCAGTTCCCCCGGGGGCCCGAACACCGGGGAGCTGTTTTTT,CASSSPGGPNTGELFF
TRBD1,TRBV30,TRBJ1-3,-,TGTGCCTGGAGGACAGGGAGGTCTGGAAACACCATATATTTT,CAWRTGRSGNTIYF
-,TRBV25-1,TRBJ1-2,-,TGTGCCAGCAGTGATAGGGGTGGCTATGGCTACACCTTC,CASSDRGGYGYTF
-,TRBV6-1,TRBJ2-7,-,TGTGCCAGCACCCTGGACAACCACGAGCAGTACTTC,CASTLDNHEQYF
-,TRBV4-1,TRBJ2-5,-,TGCGCCAGCAGCAGTCAGTACGGTTCGGGAGAGACCCAGTACTTC,CASSSQYGSGETQYF
-,TRBV11-2,TRBJ2-1,-,TGTGCCAGCAGCTTTGAGGGGGGGTACAATGAGCAGTTCTTC,CASSFEGGYNEQFF
-,TRBV9,TRBJ2-5,-,TGTGCCAGCAGCGCGCTACTCGAGACCCAGTACTTC,CASSALLETQYF
TRBD2,TRBV5-4,TRBJ2-3,-,TGTGCCAGCAGCCCAGGGACTAGCGGGGGTGCGGATACGCAGTATTTT,CASSPGTSGGADTQYF
-,TRBV5-1,TRBJ2-3,many,TGCGCCAGCAGCCTGTTGGAGAGGGAAACAGATACGCAGTATTTT,CASSLLERETDTQYF
-,TRBV4-1,TRBJ2-5,-,TGCGCCAGCAGTCGGGGTGTGCGAGAGACCCAGTACTTC,CASSRGVRETQYF
-,TRBV28,TRBJ1-1,-,TGTGCCAGCAGTTTTTTTGGGAGGCAGGAAGCTTTCTTT,CASSFFGRQEAFF
-,TRBV30,TRBJ1-5,few,TGTGCCTGGAGTAGGGGTAACGGCAATCAGCCCCAGCATTTT,CAWSRGNGNQPQHF
-,TRBV28,TRBJ2-1,-,TGTGCCAGCAAGGGTCCCTACAATGAGCAGTTCTTC,CASKGPYNEQFF
TRBD1,TRBV29-1,TRBJ1-2,few,TGCAGCGTTGTGGGACAGGGTGATGGCTACACCTTC,CSVVGQGDGYTF
TRBD2,TRBV7-2,TRBJ2-5,-,TGTGCCAGCAGCCCACCGGGACTAGCGGCCCAAGAGACCCAGTACTTC,CASSPPGLAAQETQYF
TRBD1,TRBV11-2,TRBJ1-1,-,TGTGCCAGCAGCCCCCGACAGGGGAACACTGAAGCTTTCTTT,CASSPRQGNTEAFF
-,TRBV9,TRBJ1-1,-,TGTGCCAGCAGCACCGGGGGGGCAGGGAGCACTGAAGCTTTCTTT,CASSTGGAGSTEAFF
TRBD1,TRBV29-1,TRBJ1-2,-,TGCAGCGTTGATTCGAGTGGGACAGCGGAAGGCTACACCTTC,CSVDSSGTAEGYTF
-,TRBV19,TRBJ1-6,once,TGTGCCAGTAGTATCTCCGCGCAGGATTCACCCCTCCACTTT,CASSISAQDSPLHF